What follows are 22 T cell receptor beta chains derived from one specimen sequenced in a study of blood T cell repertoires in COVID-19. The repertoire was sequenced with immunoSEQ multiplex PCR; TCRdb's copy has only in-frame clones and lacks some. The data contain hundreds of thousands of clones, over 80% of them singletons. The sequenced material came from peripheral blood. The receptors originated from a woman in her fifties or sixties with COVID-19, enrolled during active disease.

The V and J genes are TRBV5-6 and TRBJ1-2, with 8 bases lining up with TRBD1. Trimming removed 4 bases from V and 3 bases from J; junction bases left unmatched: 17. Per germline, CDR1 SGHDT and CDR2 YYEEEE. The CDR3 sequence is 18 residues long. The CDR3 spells CASSPSQGALRSYYGYTF. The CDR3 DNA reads TGTGCCAGCAGCCCCTCTCAGGGGGCCCTTCGCTCGTACTATGGCTACACCTTC. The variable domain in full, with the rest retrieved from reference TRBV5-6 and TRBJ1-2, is DAGVTQSPTHLIKTRGQQVTLRCSPKSGHDTVSWYQQALGQGPQFIFQYYEEEERQRGNFPDRFSGHQFPNYSSELNVNALLLGDSALYLCASSPSQGALRSYYGYTFGSGTRLTVV.

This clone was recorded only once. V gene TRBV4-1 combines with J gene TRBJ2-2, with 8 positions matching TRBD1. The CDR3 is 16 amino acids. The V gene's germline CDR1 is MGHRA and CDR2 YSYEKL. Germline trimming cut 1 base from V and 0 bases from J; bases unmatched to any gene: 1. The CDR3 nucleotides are TGCGCCAGCAGCCAAGGGACAGGGACGAACACCGGGGAGCTGTTTTTT. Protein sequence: CASSQGTGTNTGELFF.

CDR3 nucleotide sequence: TGCAGTGCTGTAAAAGAGACCCAGTACTTC. Its translation is CSAVKETQYF. The chain uses TRBV20-1 and TRBJ2-5; D ambiguous. The CDR3 totals 10 residues. Germline assignment: CDR1 DFQATT and CDR2 SNEGSKA (reference sequence). Trimming cost V 5 bases and J 3 bases, with 4 bases left between them.

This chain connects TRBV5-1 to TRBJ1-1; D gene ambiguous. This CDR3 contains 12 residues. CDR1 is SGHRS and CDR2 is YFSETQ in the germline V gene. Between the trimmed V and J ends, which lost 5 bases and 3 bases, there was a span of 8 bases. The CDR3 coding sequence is TGCGCCAGCAGGGGGAGAGACACTGAAGCTTTCTTT. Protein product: CASRGRDTEAFF.

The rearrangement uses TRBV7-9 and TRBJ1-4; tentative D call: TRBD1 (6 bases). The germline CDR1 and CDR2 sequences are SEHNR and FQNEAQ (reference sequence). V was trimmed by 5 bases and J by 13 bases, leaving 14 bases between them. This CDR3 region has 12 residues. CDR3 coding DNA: TGTGCCAGCAGCGTCGGGGGGCCGGGACTGTTTTTT. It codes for CASSVGGPGLFF.

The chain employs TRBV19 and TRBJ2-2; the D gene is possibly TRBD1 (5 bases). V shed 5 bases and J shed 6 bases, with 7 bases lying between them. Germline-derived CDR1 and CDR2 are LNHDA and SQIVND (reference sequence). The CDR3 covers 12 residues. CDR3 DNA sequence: TGTGCCAGTAGTTTCAGGGCCGGGGAGCTGTTTTTT. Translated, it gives CASSFRAGELFF.

The CDR3 nucleotides are TGTGCCAGCAGTGACGACGGGACAAACTACAATGAGCAGTTCTTC. Amino acid sequence: CASSDDGTNYNEQFF. The chain is built from TRBV6-4 and TRBJ2-1, with TRBD1 as a possible D gene (6 bases). Trimming removed 2 bases from V and 3 bases from J, with 11 bases in between. CDR3 length equals 15 residues. Germline V gives CDR1 MRHNA, CDR2 SNTAGT.

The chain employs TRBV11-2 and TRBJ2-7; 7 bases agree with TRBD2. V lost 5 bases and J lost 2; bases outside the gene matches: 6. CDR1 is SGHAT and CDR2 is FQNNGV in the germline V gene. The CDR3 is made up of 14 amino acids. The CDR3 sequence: CASSTAGATYEQYF. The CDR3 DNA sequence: TGTGCCAGCAGCACGGCGGGAGCTACCTACGAGCAGTACTTC.

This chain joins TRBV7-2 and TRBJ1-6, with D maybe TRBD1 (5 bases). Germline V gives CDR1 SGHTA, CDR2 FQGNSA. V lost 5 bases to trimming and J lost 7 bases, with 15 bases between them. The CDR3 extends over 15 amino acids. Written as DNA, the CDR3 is TGTGCCAGCAGCCCCAACCAGGGTCCGAATTCACCCCTCCACTTT. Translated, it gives CASSPNQGPNSPLHF.

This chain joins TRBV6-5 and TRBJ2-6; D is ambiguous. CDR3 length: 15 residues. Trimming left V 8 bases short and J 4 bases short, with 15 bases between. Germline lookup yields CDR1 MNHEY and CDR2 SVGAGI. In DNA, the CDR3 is TGTGCCAGCTCCCGGGTCTCCAGAGGGGCCAACGTCCTGACTTTC. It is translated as CASSRVSRGANVLTF.

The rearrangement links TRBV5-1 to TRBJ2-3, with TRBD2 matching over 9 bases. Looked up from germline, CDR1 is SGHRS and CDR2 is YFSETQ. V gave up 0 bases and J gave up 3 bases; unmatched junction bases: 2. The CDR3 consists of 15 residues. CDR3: CASSLVAGVTDTQYF. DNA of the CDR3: TGCGCCAGCAGCTTGGTAGCGGGAGTTACAGATACGCAGTATTTT.

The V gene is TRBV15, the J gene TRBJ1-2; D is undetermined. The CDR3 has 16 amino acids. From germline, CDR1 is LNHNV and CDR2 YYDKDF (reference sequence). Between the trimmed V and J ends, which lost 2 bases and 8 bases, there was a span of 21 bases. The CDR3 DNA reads TGTGCCACCAGCAGACGAGACATATTCACTTCAGAGGGCTACACCTTC. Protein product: CATSRRDIFTSEGYTF.

The CDR3 nucleotides read TGTGCCAGCAGTTTAGGACACCCGAACACTGAAGCTTTCTTT. The encoded protein is CASSLGHPNTEAFF. The J gene is TRBJ1-1, the V gene TRBV27, with D possibly being TRBD1 (5 bases). This CDR3 spans 14 amino acids. V dropped 2 bases and J dropped 1 base, with 8 bases sitting between them. Germline V gene lookup returns CDR1 MNHEY and CDR2 SMNVEV (reference sequence).

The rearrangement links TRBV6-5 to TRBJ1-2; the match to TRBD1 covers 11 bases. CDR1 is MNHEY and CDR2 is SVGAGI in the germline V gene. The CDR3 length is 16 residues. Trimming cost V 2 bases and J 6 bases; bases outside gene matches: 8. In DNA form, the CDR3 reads TGTGCCAGCAGTTACCTGGACAGGGGGCGGTCGGATGGCTACACCTTC. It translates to CASSYLDRGRSDGYTF.

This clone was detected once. CDR3 DNA sequence: TGTGCCTGGAGTGGGAGAGGTTATGGCTACACCTTC. Translation: CAWSGRGYGYTF. The chain is built from TRBV30 and TRBJ1-2; D remains unclear. The CDR3 totals 12 residues. Germline loops: CDR1 GTSNPN, CDR2 SVGIG (reference sequence). Trimming removed 1 base from V and 5 bases from J, with 8 bases in between.

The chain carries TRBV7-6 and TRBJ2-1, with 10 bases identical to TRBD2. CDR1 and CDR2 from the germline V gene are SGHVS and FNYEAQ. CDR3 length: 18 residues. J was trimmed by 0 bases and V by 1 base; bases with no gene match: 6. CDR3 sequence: CASSLGLAGPGSYNEQFF. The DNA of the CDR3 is TGTGCCAGCAGCTTAGGACTAGCGGGTCCGGGCTCCTACAATGAGCAGTTCTTC.

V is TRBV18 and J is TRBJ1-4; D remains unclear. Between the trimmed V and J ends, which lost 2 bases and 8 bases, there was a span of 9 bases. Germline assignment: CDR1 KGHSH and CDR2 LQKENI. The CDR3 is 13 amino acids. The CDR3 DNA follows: TGTGCCAGCTCACCAAGGGAGGCCGAAAAACTGTTTTTT. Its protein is CASSPREAEKLFF.

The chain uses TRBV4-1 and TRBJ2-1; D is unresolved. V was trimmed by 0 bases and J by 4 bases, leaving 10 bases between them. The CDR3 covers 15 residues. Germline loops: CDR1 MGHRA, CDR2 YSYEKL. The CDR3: CASSQDRRRYNEQFF. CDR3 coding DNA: TGCGCCAGCAGCCAAGATCGGAGACGGTACAATGAGCAGTTCTTC.

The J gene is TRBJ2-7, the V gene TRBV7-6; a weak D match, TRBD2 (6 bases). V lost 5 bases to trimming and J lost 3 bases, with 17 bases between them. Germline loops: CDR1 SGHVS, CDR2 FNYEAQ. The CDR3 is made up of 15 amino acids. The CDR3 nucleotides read TGTGCCAGCAGCCTTTCTGATACTAGCAGCTACGAGCAGTACTTC. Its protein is CASSLSDTSSYEQYF.

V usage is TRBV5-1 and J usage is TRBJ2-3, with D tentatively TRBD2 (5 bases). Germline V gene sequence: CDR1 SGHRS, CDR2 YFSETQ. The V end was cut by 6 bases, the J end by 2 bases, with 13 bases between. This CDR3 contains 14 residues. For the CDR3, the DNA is TGCGCCAGCACCCGCGAGCGGAACACAGATACGCAGTATTTT. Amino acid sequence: CASTRERNTDTQYF.

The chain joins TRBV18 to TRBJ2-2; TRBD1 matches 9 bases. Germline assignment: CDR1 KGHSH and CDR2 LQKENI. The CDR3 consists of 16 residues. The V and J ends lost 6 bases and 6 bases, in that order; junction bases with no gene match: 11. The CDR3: CASSPSLGQGAGELFF. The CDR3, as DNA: TGTGCCAGCTCGCCCAGTCTGGGACAGGGTGCCGGGGAGCTGTTTTTT.

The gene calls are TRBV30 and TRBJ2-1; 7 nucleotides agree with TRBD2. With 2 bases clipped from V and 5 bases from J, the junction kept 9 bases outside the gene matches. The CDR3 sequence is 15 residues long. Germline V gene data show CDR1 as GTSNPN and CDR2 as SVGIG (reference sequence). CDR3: CAWSTGGAGDNEQFF. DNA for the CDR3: TGTGCCTGGAGTACCGGTGGGGCGGGGGACAATGAGCAGTTCTTC.